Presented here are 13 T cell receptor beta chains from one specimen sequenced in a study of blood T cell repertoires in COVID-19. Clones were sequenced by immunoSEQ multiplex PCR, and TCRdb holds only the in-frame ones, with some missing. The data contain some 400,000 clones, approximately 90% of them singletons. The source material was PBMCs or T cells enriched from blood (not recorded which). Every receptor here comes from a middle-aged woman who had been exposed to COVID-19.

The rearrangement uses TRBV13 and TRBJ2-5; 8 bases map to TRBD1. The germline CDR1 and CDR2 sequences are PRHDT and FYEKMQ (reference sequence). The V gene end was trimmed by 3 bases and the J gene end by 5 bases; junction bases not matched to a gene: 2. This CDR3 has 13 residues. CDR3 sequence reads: CASSLTGAETQYF. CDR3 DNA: TGTGCCAGCAGCTTGACAGGGGCGGAGACCCAGTACTTC.

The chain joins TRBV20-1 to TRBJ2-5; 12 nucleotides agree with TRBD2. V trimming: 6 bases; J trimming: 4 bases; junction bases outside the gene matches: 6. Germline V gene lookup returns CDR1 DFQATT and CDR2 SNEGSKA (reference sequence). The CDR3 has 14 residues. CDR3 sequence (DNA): TGCAGTGCCAGTCCACTAGCGGGGGGAGAGACCCAGTACTTC. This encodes CSASPLAGGETQYF.

The CDR3 coding sequence is TGTGCCACCACCCCTTGGAGGGGAGGTGAAAAACTGTTTTTT. Protein product: CATTPWRGGEKLFF. J is TRBJ1-4 and V is TRBV15; D perhaps matches TRBD1 (5 bases). V was cut by 7 bases and J by 7 bases, with 16 bases left in between. CDR1 LNHNV and CDR2 YYDKDF come from the germline V gene (reference sequence). The CDR3 runs to 14 residues.

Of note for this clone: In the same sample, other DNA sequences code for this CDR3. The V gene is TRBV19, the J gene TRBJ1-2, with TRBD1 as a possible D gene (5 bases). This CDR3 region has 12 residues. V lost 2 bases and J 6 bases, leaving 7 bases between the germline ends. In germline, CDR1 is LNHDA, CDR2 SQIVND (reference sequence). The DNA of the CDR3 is TGTGCCAGTAGTATAAAAGGGGATGGCTACACCTTC. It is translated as CASSIKGDGYTF.

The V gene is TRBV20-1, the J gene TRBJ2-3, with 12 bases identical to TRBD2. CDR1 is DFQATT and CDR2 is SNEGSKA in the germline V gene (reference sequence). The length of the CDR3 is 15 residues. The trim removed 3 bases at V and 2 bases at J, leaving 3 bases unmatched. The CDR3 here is CSASGLAGITDTQYF. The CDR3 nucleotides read TGCAGTGCTAGTGGACTAGCGGGGATCACAGATACGCAGTATTTT.

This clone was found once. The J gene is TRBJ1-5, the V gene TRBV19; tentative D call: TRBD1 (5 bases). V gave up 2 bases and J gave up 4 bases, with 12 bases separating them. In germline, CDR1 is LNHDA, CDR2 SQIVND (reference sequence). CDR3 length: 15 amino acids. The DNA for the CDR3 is TGTGCCAGTAGTATAATCCAGGGTCGGAATCAGCCCCAGCATTTT. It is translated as CASSIIQGRNQPQHF.

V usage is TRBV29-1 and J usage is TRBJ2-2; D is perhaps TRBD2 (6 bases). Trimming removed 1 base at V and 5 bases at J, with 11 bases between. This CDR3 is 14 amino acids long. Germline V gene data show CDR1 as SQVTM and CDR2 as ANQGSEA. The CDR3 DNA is TGCAGCGTTGAAGGGGCGGGGCGGACCGGGGAGCTGTTTTTT. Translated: CSVEGAGRTGELFF.

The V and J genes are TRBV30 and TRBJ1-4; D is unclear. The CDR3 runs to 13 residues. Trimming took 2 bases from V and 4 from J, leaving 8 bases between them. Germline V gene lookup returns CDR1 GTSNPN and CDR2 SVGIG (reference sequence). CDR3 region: CAWSMRVNEKLFF. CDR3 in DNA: TGTGCCTGGAGTATGAGGGTTAATGAAAAACTGTTTTTT.

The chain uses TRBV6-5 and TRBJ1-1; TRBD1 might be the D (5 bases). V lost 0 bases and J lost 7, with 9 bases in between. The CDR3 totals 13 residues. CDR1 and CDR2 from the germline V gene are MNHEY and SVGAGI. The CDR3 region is CASSYSGVNEAFF. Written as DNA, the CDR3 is TGTGCCAGCAGTTACTCAGGGGTTAATGAAGCTTTCTTT.

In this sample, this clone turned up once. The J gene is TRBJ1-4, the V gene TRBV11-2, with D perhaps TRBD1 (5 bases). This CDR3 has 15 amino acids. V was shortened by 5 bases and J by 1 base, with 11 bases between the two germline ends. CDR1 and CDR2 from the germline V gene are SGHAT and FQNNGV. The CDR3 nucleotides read TGTGCCAGCAGCCCAAGCCAGGGAACTAATGAAAAACTGTTTTTT. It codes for CASSPSQGTNEKLFF.

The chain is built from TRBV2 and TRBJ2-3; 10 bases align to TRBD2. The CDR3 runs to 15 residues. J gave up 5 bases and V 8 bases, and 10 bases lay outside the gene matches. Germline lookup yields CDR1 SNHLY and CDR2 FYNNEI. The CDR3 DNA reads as TGTGCCAGCCTTCGCCAGCGGGGGGGCCGAGATACGCAGTATTTT. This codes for CASLRQRGGRDTQYF.

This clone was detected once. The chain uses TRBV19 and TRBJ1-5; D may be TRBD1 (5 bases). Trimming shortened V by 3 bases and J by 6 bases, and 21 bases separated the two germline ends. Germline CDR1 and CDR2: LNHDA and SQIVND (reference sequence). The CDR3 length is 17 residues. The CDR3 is CASSMGRGTGIFQPQHF. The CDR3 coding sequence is TGTGCCAGTAGTATGGGCCGCGGGACCGGCATCTTTCAGCCCCAGCATTTT. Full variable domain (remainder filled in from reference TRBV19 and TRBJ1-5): DGGITQSPKYLFRKEGQNVTLSCEQNLNHDAMYWYRQDPGQGLRLIYYSQIVNDFQKGDIAEGYSVSREKKESFPLTVTSAQKNPTAFYLCASSMGRGTGIFQPQHFGDGTRLSIL.

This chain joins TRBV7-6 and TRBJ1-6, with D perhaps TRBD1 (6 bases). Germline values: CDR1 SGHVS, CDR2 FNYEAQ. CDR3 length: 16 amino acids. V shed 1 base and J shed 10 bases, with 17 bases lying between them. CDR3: CASSLGSGGLGSPLHF. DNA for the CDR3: TGTGCCAGCAGCTTAGGTTCGGGGGGGCTAGGATCACCCCTCCACTTT.